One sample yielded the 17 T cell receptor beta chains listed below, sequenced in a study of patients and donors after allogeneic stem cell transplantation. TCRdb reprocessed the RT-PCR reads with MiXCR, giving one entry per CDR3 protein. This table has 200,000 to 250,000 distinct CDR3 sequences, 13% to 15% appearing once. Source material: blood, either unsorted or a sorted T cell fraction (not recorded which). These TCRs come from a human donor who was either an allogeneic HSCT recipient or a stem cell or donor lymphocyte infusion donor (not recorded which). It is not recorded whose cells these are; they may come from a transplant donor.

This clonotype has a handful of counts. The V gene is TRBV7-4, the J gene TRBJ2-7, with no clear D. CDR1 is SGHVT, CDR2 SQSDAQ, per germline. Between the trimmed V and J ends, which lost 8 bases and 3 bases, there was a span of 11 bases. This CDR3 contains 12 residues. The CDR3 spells CASVTMYYEQYF. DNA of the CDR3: TGTGCCAGCGTAACCATGTACTACGAGCAGTACTTC.

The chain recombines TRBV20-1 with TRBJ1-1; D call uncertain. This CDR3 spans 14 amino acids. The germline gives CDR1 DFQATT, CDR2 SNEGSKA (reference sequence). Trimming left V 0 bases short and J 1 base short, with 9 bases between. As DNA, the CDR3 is TGCAGTGCTAGAGATTCCGGGAGGAACACTGAAGCTTTCTTT. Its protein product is CSARDSGRNTEAFF.

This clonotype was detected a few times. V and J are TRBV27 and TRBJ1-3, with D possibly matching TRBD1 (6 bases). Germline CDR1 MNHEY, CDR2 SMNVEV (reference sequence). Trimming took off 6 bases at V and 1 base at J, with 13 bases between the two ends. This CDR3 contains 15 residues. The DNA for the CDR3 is TGTGCCAGCAGATCGCACCAGGGGTCTGGAAACACCATATATTTT. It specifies CASRSHQGSGNTIYF.

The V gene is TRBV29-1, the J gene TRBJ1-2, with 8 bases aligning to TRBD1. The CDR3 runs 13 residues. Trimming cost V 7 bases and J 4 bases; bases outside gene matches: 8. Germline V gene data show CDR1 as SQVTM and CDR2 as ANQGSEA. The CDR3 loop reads CSASTGATYGYTF. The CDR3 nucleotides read TGCAGCGCTTCGACAGGGGCCACCTATGGCTACACCTTC. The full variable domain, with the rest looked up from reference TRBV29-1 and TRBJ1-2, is SAVISQKPSRDICQRGTSLTIQCQVDSQVTMMFWYRQQPGQSLTLIATANQGSEATYESGFVIDKFPISRPNLTFSTLTVSNMSPEDSSIYLCSASTGATYGYTFGSGTRLTVV.

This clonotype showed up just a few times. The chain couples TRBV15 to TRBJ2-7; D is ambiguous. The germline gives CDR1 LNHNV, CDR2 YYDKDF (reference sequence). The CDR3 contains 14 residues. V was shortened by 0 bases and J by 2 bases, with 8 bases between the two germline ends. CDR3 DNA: TGTGCCACCAGCAGAGATCAGGCAGCCTACGAGCAGTACTTC. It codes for CATSRDQAAYEQYF.

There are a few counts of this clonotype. The chain's CDR3 is CASSLGQGVAGANVLTF. CDR3 DNA sequence: TGTGCCAGCAGTTTGGGACAGGGGGTCGCTGGGGCCAACGTCCTGACTTTC. The J gene is TRBJ2-6, the V gene TRBV12-3 or TRBV12-4; 11 bases match TRBD1. This CDR3 is 17 amino acids long. V trimming: 3 bases; J trimming: 2 bases; junction bases outside the gene matches: 3.

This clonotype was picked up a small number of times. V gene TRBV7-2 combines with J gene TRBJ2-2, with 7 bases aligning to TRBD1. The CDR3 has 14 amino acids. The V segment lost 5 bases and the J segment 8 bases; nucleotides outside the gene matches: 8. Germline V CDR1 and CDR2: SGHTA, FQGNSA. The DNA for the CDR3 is TGTGCCAGCAGCCCGGACAGGTCCCGAGGGGAGCTGTTTTTT. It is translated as CASSPDRSRGELFF.

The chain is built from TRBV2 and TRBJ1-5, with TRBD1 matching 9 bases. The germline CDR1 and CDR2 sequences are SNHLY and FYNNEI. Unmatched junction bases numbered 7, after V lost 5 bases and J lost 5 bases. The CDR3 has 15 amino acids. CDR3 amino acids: CASSFAGTGYQPQHF. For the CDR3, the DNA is TGTGCCAGCAGTTTTGCCGGGACAGGGTATCAGCCCCAGCATTTT.

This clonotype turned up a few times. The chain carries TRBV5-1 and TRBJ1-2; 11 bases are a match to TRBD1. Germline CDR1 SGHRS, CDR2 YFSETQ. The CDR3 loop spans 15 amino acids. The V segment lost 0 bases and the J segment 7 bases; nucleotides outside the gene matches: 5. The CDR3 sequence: CASSLEGQGAGGYTF. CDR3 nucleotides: TGCGCCAGCAGCTTGGAAGGACAGGGGGCAGGTGGCTACACCTTC.

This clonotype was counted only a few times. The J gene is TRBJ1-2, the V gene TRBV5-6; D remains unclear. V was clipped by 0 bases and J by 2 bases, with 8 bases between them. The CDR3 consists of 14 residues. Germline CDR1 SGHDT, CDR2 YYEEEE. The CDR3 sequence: CASSLVTPNYGYTF. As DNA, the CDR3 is TGTGCCAGCAGCTTGGTTACTCCAAACTATGGCTACACCTTC.

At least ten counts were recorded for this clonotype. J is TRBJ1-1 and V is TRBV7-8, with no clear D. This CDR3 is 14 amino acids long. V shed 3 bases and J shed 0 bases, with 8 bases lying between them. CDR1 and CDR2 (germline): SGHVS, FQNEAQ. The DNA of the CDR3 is TGTGCCAGCAGCTTGCTCCTGCTGAACACTGAAGCTTTCTTT. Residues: CASSLLLLNTEAFF.

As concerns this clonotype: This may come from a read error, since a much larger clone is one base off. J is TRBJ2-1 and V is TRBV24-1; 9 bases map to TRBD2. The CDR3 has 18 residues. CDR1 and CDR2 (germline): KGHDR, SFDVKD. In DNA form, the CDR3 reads TGTGCCACCAGTGATTTGAAGGGCGGGAGGGGCTCCTACAATGTGCAGTTCTTC. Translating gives CATSDLKGGRGSYNVQFF.

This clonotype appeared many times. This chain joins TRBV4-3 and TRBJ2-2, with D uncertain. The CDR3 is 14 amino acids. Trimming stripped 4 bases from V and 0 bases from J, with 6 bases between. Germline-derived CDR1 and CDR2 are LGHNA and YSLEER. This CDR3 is CASSPSSNTGELFF. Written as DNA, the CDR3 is TGCGCCAGCAGCCCATCGTCGAACACCGGGGAGCTGTTTTTT.

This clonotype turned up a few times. CDR3 sequence: CASSQEQGRNQPQHF. CDR3 nucleotide sequence: TGTGCCAGCAGCCAAGAACAGGGCCGGAATCAGCCCCAGCATTTT. This sequence joins TRBV3-1 and TRBJ1-5, with D tentatively TRBD1 (6 bases). Germline values: CDR1 LGHDT, CDR2 YNNKEL (reference sequence). The CDR3 runs to 15 residues. Deletions cut 0 bases from V and 4 bases from J, with 10 bases between.

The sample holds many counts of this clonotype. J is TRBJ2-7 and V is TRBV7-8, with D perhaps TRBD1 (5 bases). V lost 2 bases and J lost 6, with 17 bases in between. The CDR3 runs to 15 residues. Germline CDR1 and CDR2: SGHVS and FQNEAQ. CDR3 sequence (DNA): TGTGCCAGCAGCTTACTAGACGGACAACTTAGCGAGCAGTACTTC. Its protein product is CASSLLDGQLSEQYF.

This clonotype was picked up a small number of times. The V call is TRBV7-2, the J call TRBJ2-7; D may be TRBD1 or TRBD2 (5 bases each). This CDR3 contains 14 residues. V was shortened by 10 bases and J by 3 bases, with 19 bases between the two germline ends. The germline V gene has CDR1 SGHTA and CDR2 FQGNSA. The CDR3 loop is CATSPGHGFYEQYF. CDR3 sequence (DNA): TGTGCCACCAGTCCGGGGCACGGGTTCTACGAGCAGTACTTC.

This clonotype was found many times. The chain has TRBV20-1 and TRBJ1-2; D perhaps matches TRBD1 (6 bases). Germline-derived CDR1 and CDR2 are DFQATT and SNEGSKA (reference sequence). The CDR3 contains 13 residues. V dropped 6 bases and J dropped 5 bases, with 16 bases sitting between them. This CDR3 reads CSAGARQDYGYTF. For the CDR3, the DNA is TGCAGTGCCGGGGCCCGACAGGATTATGGCTACACCTTC.